These 30 T cell receptor beta chains came from one sample sequenced in a study of T cells after yellow fever vaccination. Each CDR3 protein gets one entry after TCRdb re-called the 5' RACE reads with MiXCR. The table lists fewer than 150,000 distinct CDR3 sequences, about 7.8% of them singletons, with roughly 2.8% in the top ten. The sample here was CD4+ T cells sorted from PBMCs, taken 35 to 50 days after the first yellow fever vaccination. Receptor source: a man between 18 and 29 years old who received the YFV17D yellow fever vaccine.

This clonotype appeared once. This could be a read error, since a much larger clone is one nucleotide away. This CDR3 reads CASSYDRGGNTEAFF. DNA of the CDR3: TGTGCCAGCAGTTACGACCGCGGAGGGAACACTGAAGCTTTCTTT. The chain uses TRBV6-5 and TRBJ1-1; D is undetermined. The CDR3 contains 15 residues. V shed 2 bases and J shed 1 base, with 11 bases lying between them. Per germline, CDR1 MNHEY and CDR2 SVGAGI.

Worth noting for this clonotype: A much larger clone is a single base away; this may be a read error. This chain connects TRBV28 to TRBJ2-6, with 8 nucleotides matching TRBD1. The CDR3 contains 16 residues. Germline CDR1 MDHEN, CDR2 SYDVKM. CDR3 sequence reads: CVSSLYRGTGANVLTF. CDR3 DNA sequence: TGTGTCAGCAGTTTATACAGGGGGACTGGGGCCAACGTCCTGACTTTC.

In this sample, this clonotype turned up many times. The rearrangement joins TRBV27 to TRBJ1-1, with D uncertain. The CDR3 is 14 amino acids. Trimming stripped 3 bases from V and 0 bases from J, with 8 bases between. CDR1 is MNHEY, CDR2 SMNVEV, per germline (reference sequence). The CDR3: CASSFRPLNTEAFF. The CDR3 nucleotides are TGTGCCAGCAGTTTCCGTCCCCTGAACACTGAAGCTTTCTTT.

This chain links TRBV28 with TRBJ2-6; weak D call: TRBD2 (6 bases). CDR1 and CDR2 from the germline V gene are MDHEN and SYDVKM. The CDR3 consists of 17 residues. Deletions cut 7 bases from V and 4 bases from J, with 20 bases between. The CDR3 nucleotides read TGTGCCAGCAAGGGGATGTTCGGGGGAGCGGGGGCCAACGTCCTGACTTTC. This gives the protein CASKGMFGGAGANVLTF.

The chain couples TRBV29-1 to TRBJ2-7; 10 nucleotides agree with TRBD2. V trimming: 2 bases; J trimming: 7 bases; junction bases outside the gene matches: 5. CDR1 and CDR2 from the germline V gene are SQVTM and ANQGSEA. This CDR3 has 13 residues. The DNA of the CDR3 is TGCAGCGTTGAACAGGAGCGGGGGGGGGAGCAGTACGTC. Protein sequence: CSVEQERGGEQYV.

This clonotype turned up a few times. This chain links TRBV19 with TRBJ1-1; D call uncertain. V was clipped by 6 bases and J by 6 bases, with 23 bases between them. This CDR3 has 16 residues. Germline-derived CDR1 and CDR2 are LNHDA and SQIVND (reference sequence). CDR3 amino acids: CASRETTVWTRAEAFF. The CDR3 bases are TGTGCCAGTAGAGAGACCACAGTTTGGACGAGGGCTGAAGCTTTCTTT.

This clonotype was detected only a few times. V gene TRBV6-1 combines with J gene TRBJ2-7; weak D call: TRBD2 (8 bases). This CDR3 region has 15 residues. Trimming removed 7 bases at V and 0 bases at J, with 16 bases between. Germline values: CDR1 MNHNS, CDR2 SASEGT. CDR3 protein: CASNSGTASSYEQYF. In nucleotides, the CDR3 is TGTGCCAGCAATAGCGGGACAGCCAGCTCCTACGAGCAGTACTTC.

Many counts were recorded for this clonotype. The chain employs TRBV5-6 and TRBJ2-7; D is perhaps TRBD1 or TRBD2 (5 bases each). Germline CDR1 and CDR2: SGHDT and YYEEEE. V shed 3 bases and J shed 5 bases, with 15 bases lying between them. The CDR3 totals 14 residues. In DNA form, the CDR3 reads TGTGCCAGCAGCTCTCTTCAGGGAGTAGACGAGCAGTACGTC. This translates into CASSSLQGVDEQYV.

This clonotype was found a few times. The chain links TRBV5-1 to TRBJ2-7; 7 nucleotides align to TRBD2. The CDR3 is 15 residues long. V was clipped by 0 bases and J by 5 bases; unmatched bases: 8. Germline V gene lookup returns CDR1 SGHRS and CDR2 YFSETQ. CDR3 amino acids: CASSLGTTGGDEQYF. In DNA form, the CDR3 reads TGCGCCAGCAGCTTGGGTACGACTGGGGGGGACGAGCAGTACTTC. Variable domain in full (rest from reference TRBV5-1 and TRBJ2-7): KAGVTQTPRYLIKTRGQQVTLSCSPISGHRSVSWYQQTPGQGLQFLFEYFSETQRNKGNFPGRFSGRQFSNSRSEMNVSTLELGDSALYLCASSLGTTGGDEQYFGPGTRLTVT.

There are a few counts of this clonotype. The V call is TRBV5-1, the J call TRBJ2-7, with D hard to call. The CDR3 totals 15 residues. V was shortened by 2 bases and J by 0 bases, with 12 bases between the two germline ends. Germline V gives CDR1 SGHRS, CDR2 YFSETQ. The CDR3 protein is CASSFVVVGSYEQYF. The CDR3 DNA is TGCGCCAGCAGCTTTGTAGTTGTTGGCTCCTACGAGCAGTACTTC.

This clonotype was counted at least ten times. V is TRBV7-2 and J is TRBJ2-3; tentative D call: TRBD2 (5 bases). Germline CDR1 and CDR2: SGHTA and FQGNSA. V was cut by 2 bases and J by 6 bases, with 12 bases left in between. The CDR3 sequence is 14 residues long. CDR3 residues: CASSLRLATDTQYF. CDR3 bases: TGTGCCAGCAGCTTACGGCTAGCAACTGATACGCAGTATTTT.

This clonotype was seen repeatedly, ten times or more. The gene calls are TRBV30 and TRBJ1-1; D unclear. The CDR3 length is 12 residues. Trimming took off 7 bases at V and 3 bases at J, with 12 bases between the two ends. The germline V gene has CDR1 GTSNPN and CDR2 SVGIG (reference sequence). This CDR3 is CASNHWDTEAFF. CDR3 DNA: TGTGCCTCGAACCATTGGGACACTGAAGCTTTCTTT.

V usage is TRBV12-3 or TRBV12-4 and J usage is TRBJ2-1, with D perhaps TRBD1 (6 bases). The CDR3 is 15 amino acids. Trimming shortened V by 5 bases and J by 0 bases, and 11 bases separated the two germline ends. CDR3 in amino acids: CASSVTGSSYNEQFF. In DNA, the CDR3 is TGTGCCAGCAGTGTAACAGGGAGCTCCTACAATGAGCAGTTCTTC.

This clonotype was counted many times. This rearrangement joins TRBV30 to TRBJ2-2; D remains unclear. Per germline, CDR1 GTSNPN and CDR2 SVGIG (reference sequence). The CDR3 totals 14 residues. Deletions cut 2 bases from V and 2 bases from J, with 9 bases between. The CDR3 here is CAWSKTFNTGELFF. CDR3 nucleotides: TGTGCCTGGAGTAAGACTTTTAACACCGGGGAGCTGTTTTTT.

In this sample, this clonotype turned up many times. This chain links TRBV11-1 with TRBJ2-7, with D hard to call. CDR1 and CDR2 (germline): SGHAT, FQDESV (reference sequence). The CDR3 sequence is 19 residues long. The V gene lost 3 bases and the J gene lost 0 bases, with 24 bases spanning the gap. This chain's CDR3 is CASSFIPSFMSDSSYEQYF. The CDR3 nucleotides read TGTGCCAGCAGCTTTATCCCCTCCTTTATGTCGGATAGCTCCTACGAGCAGTACTTC.

This clonotype is classed as medium-sized. J is TRBJ2-3 and V is TRBV25-1; 7 bases are a match to TRBD1. The CDR3 has 14 residues. Germline lookup yields CDR1 MGHDK and CDR2 SYGVNS. V shed 6 bases, J shed 1 base, and the junction held 4 bases outside the gene matches. The CDR3 DNA reads TGTGCCAGCAGGAGGGGGACAGGCACAGATACGCAGTATTTT. It codes for CASRRGTGTDTQYF.

The chain recombines TRBV11-2 with TRBJ2-2; the D gene could be TRBD1 or TRBD2 (5 bases each). The CDR3 totals 18 residues. Germline V gene data show CDR1 as SGHAT and CDR2 as FQNNGV. Deletions cut 5 bases from V and 5 bases from J, with 24 bases between. The CDR3: CASSSPPGAHPRTGELFF. The CDR3 DNA sequence: TGTGCCAGCAGCAGCCCACCCGGGGCCCACCCGAGGACCGGGGAGCTGTTTTTT.

This clonotype was recorded at least ten times. The chain couples TRBV11-2 to TRBJ2-1, with 7 nucleotides matching TRBD2. In germline, CDR1 is SGHAT, CDR2 FQNNGV. V lost 5 bases, J lost 2 bases, and 12 bases stayed unmatched. There are 17 residues in the CDR3. The CDR3 nucleotides read TGTGCCAGCAGCATCAATTTAGGACTAGGAGCCTACAATGAGCAGTTCTTC. Translation gives CASSINLGLGAYNEQFF.

V and J are TRBV5-8 and TRBJ1-2; D gene ambiguous. CDR1 SGHTS and CDR2 YDEGEE come from the germline V gene. The ends were cut back, 4 bases at V and 1 base at J, with 11 bases in the middle. This CDR3 contains 14 residues. In nucleotides, the CDR3 is TGTGCCAGCAGCCCTGGGGTTCATAACTATGGCTACACCTTC. Its protein product is CASSPGVHNYGYTF.

This clonotype was found many times. The rearrangement links TRBV5-1 to TRBJ1-4; no reliable D call. The CDR3 contains 17 residues. Germline CDR1 reads SGHRS; CDR2 reads YFSETQ. V dropped 0 bases and J dropped 8 bases, with 20 bases sitting between them. In nucleotides, the CDR3 is TGCGCCAGCAGCTTGGGTATCTCGACGGCTCCCGGGGAAAAACTGTTTTTT. This encodes CASSLGISTAPGEKLFF.

In this sample, this clonotype turned up many times. The chain joins TRBV19 to TRBJ2-7, with D perhaps given as TRBD1 or TRBD2 (5 bases each). CDR1 is LNHDA and CDR2 is SQIVND in the germline V gene (reference sequence). The CDR3 is 14 amino acids. Trimming removed 7 bases from V and 0 bases from J, with 13 bases in between. The CDR3 reads CASTWDESSYEQYF. In DNA, the CDR3 is TGTGCCAGTACCTGGGACGAGAGCTCCTACGAGCAGTACTTC.

This clonotype has at least ten counts. The genes are TRBV6-6 and TRBJ1-2; 7 bases line up with TRBD1. The ends lost 10 bases at V and 6 bases at J; junction bases unmatched: 8. The CDR3 runs to 12 residues. CDR1 and CDR2 from the germline V gene are MNHNY and SVGAGI (reference sequence). The CDR3 DNA follows: TGTGCCATCTCCGTAGGGGGCGATGGCTACACCTTC. As protein: CAISVGGDGYTF.

This clonotype was observed many times. The chain recombines TRBV4-2 with TRBJ2-5, with 9 bases matching TRBD2. Trimming at V came to 1 base and at J to 2 bases, leaving 8 bases not matched to a gene. CDR3 size: 17 residues. Germline loops: CDR1 LGHNA, CDR2 YNFKEQ. The CDR3 here is CASSQGGASGAQETQYF. CDR3 coding DNA: TGTGCCAGCAGCCAAGGTGGGGCTAGCGGGGCTCAAGAGACCCAGTACTTC.

CDR3 DNA sequence: TGTGCCAGCAGCGTTCCGAGTGGAAACACCATATATTTT. As protein: CASSVPSGNTIYF. This rearrangement joins TRBV9 to TRBJ1-3; no firm D call. The germline V and J ends were trimmed by 2 bases and 3 bases, with 6 bases remaining between them. The V gene's germline CDR1 is SGDLS and CDR2 YYNGEE. This CDR3 is built from 13 residues. Filled out from reference TRBV9 and TRBJ1-3, the complete variable domain reads DSGVTQTPKHLITATGQRVTLRCSPRSGDLSVYWYQQSLDQGLQFLIQYYNGEERAKGNILERFSAQQFPDLHSELNLSSLELGDSALYFCASSVPSGNTIYFGEGSWLTVV.

In this sample, this clonotype turned up many times. The chain joins TRBV19 to TRBJ2-2, with 9 bases aligning to TRBD1. Germline trimming cut 7 bases from V and 0 bases from J; bases unmatched to any gene: 6. Germline V gene sequence: CDR1 LNHDA, CDR2 SQIVND (reference sequence). The CDR3 extends over 16 amino acids. The CDR3 loop is CASKEQGAANTGELFF. The CDR3 region has the DNA TGTGCCAGTAAAGAACAGGGGGCGGCGAACACCGGGGAGCTGTTTTTT.

This clonotype came up a few times. The V call is TRBV27, the J call TRBJ2-7; 9 positions agree with TRBD1. The CDR3 is made up of 15 amino acids. Germline assignment: CDR1 MNHEY and CDR2 SMNVEV (reference sequence). The V and J ends lost 3 bases and 2 bases, in that order; junction bases with no gene match: 5. CDR3 bases: TGTGCCAGCAGTTTTAGGACAGGGGTAACCTACGAGCAGTACTTC. It encodes CASSFRTGVTYEQYF.

This clonotype occurred a few times. This chain's CDR3 is CASSLFGTGGETQYF. The CDR3 DNA reads TGTGCCAGCAGCCTTTTTGGGACAGGGGGAGAGACCCAGTACTTC. V usage is TRBV7-2 and J usage is TRBJ2-5, with 11 bases lining up with TRBD1. Germline V lookup: CDR1 SGHTA, CDR2 FQGNSA. J lost 4 bases, V lost 5 bases, and 6 bases had no gene match. The CDR3 consists of 15 residues.

The genes are TRBV11-2 and TRBJ2-7; no clear D gene. This CDR3 is built from 13 residues. V shed 4 bases and J shed 4 bases, with 11 bases lying between them. Germline V lookup: CDR1 SGHAT, CDR2 FQNNGV. The CDR3 spells CASSSGHTYEQYF. The CDR3 nucleotides read TGTGCCAGCAGCTCGGGTCATACTTACGAGCAGTACTTC. The full variable domain, in which reference TRBV11-2 and TRBJ2-7 provide the parts outside the CDR3, is EAGVAQSPRYKIIEKRQSVAFWCNPISGHATLYWYQQILGQGPKLLIQFQNNGVVDDSQLPKDRFSAERLKGVDSTLKIQPAKLEDSAVYLCASSSGHTYEQYFGPGTRLTVT.

This clonotype has a count of ten or more. V and J are TRBV20-1 and TRBJ2-3; TRBD1 aligns across 8 bases. The germline V gene encodes CDR1 DFQATT and CDR2 SNEGSKA (reference sequence). This CDR3 contains 13 residues. Unmatched junction bases numbered 8, after V lost 8 bases and J lost 4 bases. CDR3 protein: CSRLQGAADTQYF. The CDR3 coding sequence is TGCAGTAGACTTCAGGGGGCAGCAGATACGCAGTATTTT.

V usage is TRBV7-2 and J usage is TRBJ1-5, with 9 bases fitting TRBD1. Trimming removed 5 bases from V and 7 bases from J; junction bases left unmatched: 9. The CDR3 is made up of 15 amino acids. Per the germline V gene, CDR1 is SGHTA and CDR2 is FQGNSA. This chain's CDR3 is CASSLGDRVGQPQHF. As DNA, the CDR3 is TGTGCCAGCAGCCTGGGGGACAGGGTGGGACAGCCCCAGCATTTT.